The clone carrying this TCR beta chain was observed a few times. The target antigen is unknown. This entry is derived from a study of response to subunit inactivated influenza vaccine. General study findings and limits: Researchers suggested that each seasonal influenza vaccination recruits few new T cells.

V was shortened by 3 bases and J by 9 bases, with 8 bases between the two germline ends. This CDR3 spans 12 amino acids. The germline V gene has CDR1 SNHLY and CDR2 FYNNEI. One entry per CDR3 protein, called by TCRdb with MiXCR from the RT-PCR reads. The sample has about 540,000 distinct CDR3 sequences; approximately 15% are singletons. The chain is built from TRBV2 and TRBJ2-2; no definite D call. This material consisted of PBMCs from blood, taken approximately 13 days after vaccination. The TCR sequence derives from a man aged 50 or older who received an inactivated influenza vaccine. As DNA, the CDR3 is TGTGCCAGCAGTGATATCGCGAGGGAGCTGTTTTTT. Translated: CASSDIARELFF.